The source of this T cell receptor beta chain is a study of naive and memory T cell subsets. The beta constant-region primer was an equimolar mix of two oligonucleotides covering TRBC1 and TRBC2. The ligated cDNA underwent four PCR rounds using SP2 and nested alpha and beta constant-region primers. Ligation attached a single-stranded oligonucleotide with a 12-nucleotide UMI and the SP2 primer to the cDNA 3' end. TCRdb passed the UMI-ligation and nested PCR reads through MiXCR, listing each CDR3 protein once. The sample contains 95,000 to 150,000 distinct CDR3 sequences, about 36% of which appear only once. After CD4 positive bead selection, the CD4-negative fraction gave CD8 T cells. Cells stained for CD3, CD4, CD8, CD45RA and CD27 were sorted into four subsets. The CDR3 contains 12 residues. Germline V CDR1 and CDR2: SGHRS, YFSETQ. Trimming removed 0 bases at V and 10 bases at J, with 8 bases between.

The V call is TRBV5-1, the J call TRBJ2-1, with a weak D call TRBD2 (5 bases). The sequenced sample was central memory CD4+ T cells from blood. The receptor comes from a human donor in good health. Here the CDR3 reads CASSLGVAEQFF. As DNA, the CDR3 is TGCGCCAGCAGCTTGGGGGTAGCGGAGCAGTTCTTC.